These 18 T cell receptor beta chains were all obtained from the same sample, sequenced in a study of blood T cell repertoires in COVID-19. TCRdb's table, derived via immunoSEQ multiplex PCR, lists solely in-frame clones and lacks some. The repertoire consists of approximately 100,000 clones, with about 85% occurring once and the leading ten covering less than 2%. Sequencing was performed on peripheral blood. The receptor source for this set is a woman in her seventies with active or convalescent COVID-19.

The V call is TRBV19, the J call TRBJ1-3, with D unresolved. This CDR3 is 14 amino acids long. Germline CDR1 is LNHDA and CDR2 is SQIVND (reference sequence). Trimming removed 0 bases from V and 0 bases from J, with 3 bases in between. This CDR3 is CASSIELSGNTIYF. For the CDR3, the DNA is TGTGCCAGTAGTATAGAACTCTCTGGAAACACCATATATTTT.

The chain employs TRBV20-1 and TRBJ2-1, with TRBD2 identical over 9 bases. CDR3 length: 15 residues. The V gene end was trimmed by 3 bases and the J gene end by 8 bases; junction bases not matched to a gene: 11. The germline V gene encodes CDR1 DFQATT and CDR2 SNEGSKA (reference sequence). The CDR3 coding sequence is TGCAGTGCTAGTTTTCTGGCTAGCGGGGAAGATGAGCAGTTCTTC. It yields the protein CSASFLASGEDEQFF.

The chain's CDR3 is CASSEPGTGGAYEQYF. CDR3 DNA: TGTGCCAGCAGCGAGCCCGGGACAGGGGGGGCCTACGAGCAGTACTTC. The V call is TRBV25-1, the J call TRBJ2-7, with 11 nucleotides matching TRBD1. The CDR3 is 16 residues long. Germline V gene sequence: CDR1 MGHDK, CDR2 SYGVNS. Germline trimming cut 6 bases from V and 2 bases from J; bases unmatched to any gene: 9.

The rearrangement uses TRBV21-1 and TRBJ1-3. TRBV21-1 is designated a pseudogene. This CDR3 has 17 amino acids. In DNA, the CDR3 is TGTGCCAGCAGCAAAGGGGAGACACCTAGCTCTGGAAACACCATATATTTT. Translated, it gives CASSKGETPSSGNTIYF.

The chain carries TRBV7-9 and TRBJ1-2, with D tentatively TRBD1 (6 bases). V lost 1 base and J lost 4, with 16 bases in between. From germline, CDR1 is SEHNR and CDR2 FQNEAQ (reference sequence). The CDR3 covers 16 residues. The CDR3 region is CASSLVSGGVGYGYTF. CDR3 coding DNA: TGTGCCAGCAGCTTAGTTAGCGGGGGCGTCGGCTATGGCTACACCTTC. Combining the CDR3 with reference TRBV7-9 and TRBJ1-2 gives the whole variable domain DTGVSQNPRHKITKRGQNVTFRCDPISEHNRLYWYRQTLGQGPEFLTYFQNEAQLEKSRLLSDRFSAERPKGSFSTLEIQRTEQGDSAMYLCASSLVSGGVGYGYTFGSGTRLTVV.

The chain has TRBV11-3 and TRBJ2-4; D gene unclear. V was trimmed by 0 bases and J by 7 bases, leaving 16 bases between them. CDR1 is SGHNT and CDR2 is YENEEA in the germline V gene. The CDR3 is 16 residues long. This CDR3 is CASSLDLSTSINIQYF. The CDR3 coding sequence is TGTGCCAGCAGCTTAGATTTAAGTACTTCGATCAACATTCAGTACTTC.

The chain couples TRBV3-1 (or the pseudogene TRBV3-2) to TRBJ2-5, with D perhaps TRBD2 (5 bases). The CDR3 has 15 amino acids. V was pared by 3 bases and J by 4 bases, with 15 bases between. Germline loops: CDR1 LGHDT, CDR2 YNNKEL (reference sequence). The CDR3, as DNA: TGTGCCAGCAGCCAGGCGGGTACACGGCGAGAGACCCAGTACTTC. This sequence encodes CASSQAGTRRETQYF.

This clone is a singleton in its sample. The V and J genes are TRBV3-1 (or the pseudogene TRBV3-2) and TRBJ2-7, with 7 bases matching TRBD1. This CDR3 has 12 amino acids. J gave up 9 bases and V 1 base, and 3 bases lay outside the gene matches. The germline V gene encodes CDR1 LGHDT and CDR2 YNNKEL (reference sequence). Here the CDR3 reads CASSQVEGAQYF. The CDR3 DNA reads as TGTGCCAGCAGCCAAGTCGAGGGGGCGCAGTACTTC.

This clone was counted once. CDR3 nucleotide sequence: TGTGCCTGGAGTCTCAATGTAGTAGGAGCCGGGGAGCTGTTTTTT. Encoded protein: CAWSLNVVGAGELFF. The chain employs TRBV30 and TRBJ2-2; D call uncertain. CDR3 size: 15 residues. Trimming stripped 2 bases from V and 6 bases from J, with 16 bases between. Looked up from germline, CDR1 is GTSNPN and CDR2 is SVGIG (reference sequence).

The CDR3 spells CASSLGKLNTEAFF. CDR3 in DNA: TGTGCCAGCAGCTTAGGCAAGCTTAACACTGAAGCTTTCTTT. This rearrangement joins TRBV7-9 to TRBJ1-1; D unclear. There are 14 residues in the CDR3. Germline V gene data show CDR1 as SEHNR and CDR2 as FQNEAQ (reference sequence). With 1 base removed from V and 2 bases from J, the gap between germline ends came to 8 bases.

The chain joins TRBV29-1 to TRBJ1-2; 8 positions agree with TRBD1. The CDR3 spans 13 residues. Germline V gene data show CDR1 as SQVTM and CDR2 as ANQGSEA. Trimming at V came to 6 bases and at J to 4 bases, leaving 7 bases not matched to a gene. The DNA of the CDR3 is TGCAGCGTCACCCGACAGGGGTCCTATGGCTACACCTTC. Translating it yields CSVTRQGSYGYTF.

The CDR3 is CATRPSSFDRLNSPLHF. As DNA, the CDR3 is TGTGCCACCCGACCCTCTTCCTTTGACAGGCTCAATTCACCCCTCCACTTT. The chain links TRBV7-9 to TRBJ1-6; perhaps TRBD1 as D (6 bases). The CDR3 length is 17 residues. V was shortened by 10 bases and J by 7 bases, with 26 bases between the two germline ends. CDR1 is SEHNR and CDR2 is FQNEAQ in the germline V gene (reference sequence). Based on the CDR3 plus reference TRBV7-9 and TRBJ1-6, the full variable domain is DTGVSQNPRHKITKRGQNVTFRCDPISEHNRLYWYRQTLGQGPEFLTYFQNEAQLEKSRLLSDRFSAERPKGSFSTLEIQRTEQGDSAMYLCATRPSSFDRLNSPLHFGNGTRLTVT.

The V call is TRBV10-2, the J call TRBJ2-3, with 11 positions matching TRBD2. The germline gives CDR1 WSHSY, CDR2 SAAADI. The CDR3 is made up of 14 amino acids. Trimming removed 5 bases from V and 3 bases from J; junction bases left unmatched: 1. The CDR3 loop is CASSLAGGTDTQYF. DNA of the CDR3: TGCGCCAGCAGTCTAGCGGGAGGAACAGATACGCAGTATTTT.

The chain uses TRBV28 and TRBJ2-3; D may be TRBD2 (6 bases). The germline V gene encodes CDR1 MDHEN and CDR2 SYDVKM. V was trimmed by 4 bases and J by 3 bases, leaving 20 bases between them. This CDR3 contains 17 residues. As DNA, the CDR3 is TGTGCCAGCAGTTCCGCGGGGAGACGGGGAAGAACAGATACGCAGTATTTT. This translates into CASSSAGRRGRTDTQYF.

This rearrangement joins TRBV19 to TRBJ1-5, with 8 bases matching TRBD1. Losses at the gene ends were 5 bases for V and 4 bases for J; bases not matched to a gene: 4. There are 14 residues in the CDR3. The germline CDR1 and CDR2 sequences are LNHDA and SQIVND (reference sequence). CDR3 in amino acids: CASSLDRENQPQHF. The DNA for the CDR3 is TGTGCCAGTAGTCTGGACAGGGAGAATCAGCCCCAGCATTTT.

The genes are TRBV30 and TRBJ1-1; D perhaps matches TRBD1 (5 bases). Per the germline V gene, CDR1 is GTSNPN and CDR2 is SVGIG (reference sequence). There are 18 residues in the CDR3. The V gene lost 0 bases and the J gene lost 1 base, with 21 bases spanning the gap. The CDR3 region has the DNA TGTGCCTGGAGTGTACAGGTTGGCGGCCAAACGAGGAACACTGAAGCTTTCTTT. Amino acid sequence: CAWSVQVGGQTRNTEAFF.

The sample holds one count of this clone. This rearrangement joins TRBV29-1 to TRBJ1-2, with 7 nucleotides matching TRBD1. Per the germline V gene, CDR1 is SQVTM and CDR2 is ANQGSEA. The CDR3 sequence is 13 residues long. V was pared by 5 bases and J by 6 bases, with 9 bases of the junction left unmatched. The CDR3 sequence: CSVMVAQGDGYTF. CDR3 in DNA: TGCAGCGTTATGGTCGCCCAGGGGGATGGCTACACCTTC.

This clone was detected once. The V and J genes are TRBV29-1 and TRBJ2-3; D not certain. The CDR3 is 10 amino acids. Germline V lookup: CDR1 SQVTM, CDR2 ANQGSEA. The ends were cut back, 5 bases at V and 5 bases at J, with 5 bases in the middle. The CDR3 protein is CSVLLDTQYF. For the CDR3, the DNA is TGCAGCGTTTTACTAGATACGCAGTATTTT.